What follows are 3 T cell receptor beta chains derived from one specimen sequenced in a study of blood T cell repertoires in COVID-19. Produced via immunoSEQ multiplex PCR; TCRdb's table is partial and in-frame only. This sample has around 77,000 clones, with roughly 85% found just once. The sequencing sample was made of peripheral blood. The receptors come from an elderly man with acute or convalescent COVID-19.

The chain has TRBV5-4 and TRBJ2-7, with 7 bases lining up with TRBD2. J gave up 1 base and V 0 bases, and 4 bases lay outside the gene matches. The germline V gene encodes CDR1 SGHNT and CDR2 YYREEE (reference sequence). This CDR3 is 15 amino acids long. For the CDR3, the DNA is TGTGCCAGCAGCTTGGTTGGGGGGGTTTCCTACGAGCAGTACTTC. Protein sequence: CASSLVGGVSYEQYF.

Notes on this clone: The germline gene is not matched at one end of the junction; a read error may be the cause. The chain couples TRBV5-6 to TRBJ1-1; D is perhaps TRBD1 (5 bases). The CDR3 contains 16 residues. The V gene's germline CDR1 is SGHDT and CDR2 YYEEEE. The DNA of the CDR3 is TGTGCCAGCAGCTTGGCCATAGGGGTAACCAACACCGAAGCTTTCTTT. It codes for CASSLAIGVTNTEAFF. The full variable domain, in which reference TRBV5-6 and TRBJ1-1 provide the parts outside the CDR3, is DAGVTQSPTHLIKTRGQQVTLRCSPKSGHDTVSWYQQALGQGPQFIFQYYEEEERQRGNFPDRFSGHQFPNYSSELNVNALLLGDSALYLCASSLAIGVTNTEAFFGQGTRLTVV.

The genes are TRBV18 and TRBJ2-7, with TRBD2 identical over 11 bases. CDR1 and CDR2 (germline): KGHSH, LQKENI. V shed 3 bases and J 0 bases; nucleotides not matched to a gene: 10. There are 18 residues in the CDR3. CDR3 in amino acids: CASSPNRITSGSSYEQYF. For the CDR3, the DNA is TGTGCCAGCTCACCGAACAGGATCACTAGCGGGAGCTCCTACGAGCAGTACTTC.